In its sample, the clone carrying this TCR beta chain ranks as medium-sized. Its target is unknown. Following RNA extraction, reverse transcription yielded cDNA that acted as the sequencing template. Sequencing used immunoSEQ multiplex PCR; TCRdb keeps in-frame clones, though not all of them. The data show more than 95,000 clones, with about two fifths seen just once and 1% to 1.5% held by the top ten. This CDR3 comprises 14 residues. Germline values: CDR1 SGHTA, CDR2 FQGNSA. V lost 1 base and J lost 5, with 11 bases in between. The data belong to a study of CD8+ T cells in alopecia areata. Study-wide points: Scalp repertoires also include resident alphabeta T cells from normal skin.

J is TRBJ1-2 and V is TRBV7-2; tentatively, D is TRBD1 (6 bases). The material sequenced was CD4+ T cells sorted from blood. The receptor was isolated from a human donor with alopecia areata. CDR3 amino acids: CASSLGRTVYGYTF. The CDR3 DNA is TGTGCCAGCAGCTTAGGACGGACAGTTTATGGCTACACCTTC.